This T cell receptor beta chain was obtained from a study of blood T cell repertoires in COVID-19. How the authors handled the data: Estimated nucleated cell counts came from reference gene primer amplification. Measured with immunoSEQ multiplex PCR; TCRdb has only the in-frame clones, and not every one. V and J calls and clone size are copied from that table; D and trimming were computed from the DNA. Of roughly 300,000 clones listed, approximately 83% were seen once; the top ten hold around 4.2%. Across over 20 US areas, participants ranged in age from roughly 18 to 95 years. Cohorts were assigned according to the clinical history that participants reported. Per germline, CDR1 LGHDT and CDR2 YNNKEL (reference sequence). This CDR3 spans 16 amino acids. V trimming: 2 bases; J trimming: 2 bases; junction bases outside the gene matches: 4.

The sequenced sample was PBMCs or T cells enriched from blood (not recorded which). The origin of this receptor is a woman in her forties with acute COVID-19. The chain couples TRBV3-1 (or the pseudogene TRBV3-2) to TRBJ2-7, with 12 bases lining up with TRBD2. This chain's CDR3 is CASSQWTSGETYEQYF. The CDR3 coding sequence is TGTGCCAGCAGCCAATGGACTAGCGGGGAAACCTACGAGCAGTACTTC.